These 29 T cell receptor beta chains originate from one sample sequenced in a study of T-cell memory formation after mild COVID-19. Via MiXCR, TCRdb re-called the 5' RACE reads, giving one row per CDR3 protein. This table holds about 470,000 distinct CDR3 sequences, roughly 23% found once. The sequenced material came from PBMCs or a T cell subset sorted from them (not recorded which). These TCRs come from an adult woman who had mild COVID-19 (a few samples of this study predate the infection). Cell type and time point are not known.

This clonotype has only a few counts. The chain uses TRBV20-1 and TRBJ2-7; TRBD2 agrees at 7 bases. The CDR3 consists of 14 residues. CDR1 DFQATT and CDR2 SNEGSKA come from the germline V gene (reference sequence). V shed 6 bases and J 1 base; nucleotides not matched to a gene: 9. In nucleotides, the CDR3 is TGCAGTGCAGCTGGGGCGGGGGAATCCTACGAGCAGTACTTC. This translates into CSAAGAGESYEQYF.

V is TRBV7-3 and J is TRBJ1-1; D ambiguous. The V gene's germline CDR1 is SGHTA and CDR2 FQGTGA. The length of the CDR3 is 15 residues. Trimming removed 5 bases at V and 0 bases at J, with 13 bases between. CDR3 nucleotides: TGTGCCAGCAGCGCCGGGGTTTCCATGAACACTGAAGCTTTCTTT. Translating it yields CASSAGVSMNTEAFF.

This clonotype was recorded a few times. The chain has TRBV9 and TRBJ2-3, with D unresolved. The CDR3 has 13 residues. V gave up 0 bases and J gave up 6 bases, with 8 bases separating them. The germline V gene encodes CDR1 SGDLS and CDR2 YYNGEE. This chain's CDR3 is CASSVEVPDTQYF. The CDR3 DNA is TGTGCCAGCAGCGTAGAGGTTCCGGATACGCAGTATTTT.

Written as DNA, the CDR3 is TGTGCCAGCAGTTACGGGGCGGGAATCACAGATACGCAGTATTTT. Amino acids: CASSYGAGITDTQYF. J is TRBJ2-3 and V is TRBV6-5, with D maybe TRBD2 (6 bases). The CDR3 runs to 15 residues. V gave up 2 bases and J gave up 2 bases, with 11 bases separating them. The germline V gene has CDR1 MNHEY and CDR2 SVGAGI.

A note on this clonotype: Germline and junction disagree at one end, which may indicate a read error. The V call is TRBV6-4, the J call TRBJ2-1; 7 nucleotides match TRBD2. This CDR3 region has 16 residues. Germline CDR1 MRHNA, CDR2 SNTAGT. CDR3 sequence (DNA): TGTGCCAACAGTGACTCAGGTCGGGGGGACTCCAATGAGCAGTTCTTC. Translating gives CANSDSGRGDSNEQFF.

The sample holds a few counts of this clonotype. For the CDR3, the DNA is TGTGCCAGCAGCCCCCTGACAGGCCAAGGGCGGTACAATGAGCAGTTCTTC. Protein: CASSPLTGQGRYNEQFF. The rearrangement links TRBV4-2 to TRBJ2-1; D may be TRBD1 (6 bases). The V and J ends lost 4 bases and 4 bases respectively, with 20 bases between them. In germline, CDR1 is LGHNA, CDR2 YNFKEQ. CDR3 size: 17 residues.

CDR3 amino acids: CAWNQGQVGTDTQYF. The CDR3 DNA reads as TGTGCCTGGAACCAGGGACAGGTGGGCACAGATACGCAGTATTTT. V gene TRBV30 combines with J gene TRBJ2-3, with 8 bases fitting TRBD1. This CDR3 contains 15 residues. V lost 4 bases, J lost 1 base, and 7 bases stayed unmatched. Germline lookup yields CDR1 GTSNPN and CDR2 SVGIG (reference sequence).

CDR3 sequence reads: CASSGGLAGVTDTQYF. CDR3 nucleotides: TGCGCCAGCAGCGGGGGACTAGCGGGGGTCACAGATACGCAGTATTTT. V is TRBV5-1 and J is TRBJ2-3, with 14 bases aligning to TRBD2. This CDR3 is built from 16 residues. The V gene end was trimmed by 4 bases and the J gene end by 2 bases; junction bases not matched to a gene: 3. Germline-derived CDR1 and CDR2 are SGHRS and YFSETQ.

This rearrangement joins TRBV15 to TRBJ2-5; D uncertain. This CDR3 is 13 amino acids long. The V end lost 7 bases, the J end lost 3 bases, and 12 bases lay between the germline ends. Germline CDR1 and CDR2: LNHNV and YYDKDF (reference sequence). The CDR3 region has the DNA TGTGCCACCACCCCCGGAGCGAAAGAGACCCAGTACTTC. As protein: CATTPGAKETQYF.

In this sample, this clonotype turned up a few times. The chain has TRBV6-5 and TRBJ1-6; 9 bases match TRBD1. V lost 4 bases and J lost 7; bases outside the gene matches: 11. Germline V gene data show CDR1 as MNHEY and CDR2 as SVGAGI. The CDR3 extends over 17 amino acids. DNA for the CDR3: TGTGCCAGCAGTTCATATGGGACAGGGTCGGAAAATTCACCCCTCCACTTT. It encodes CASSSYGTGSENSPLHF.

The chain joins TRBV28 to TRBJ2-3; D perhaps matches TRBD1 (6 bases). V was shortened by 6 bases and J by 5 bases, with 15 bases between the two germline ends. CDR1 MDHEN and CDR2 SYDVKM come from the germline V gene. There are 14 residues in the CDR3. In DNA, the CDR3 is TGTGCCAGCAGCGAGACAGGCTGGGTAGATACGCAGTATTTT. This gives the protein CASSETGWVDTQYF.

The chain has TRBV4-2 and TRBJ1-3; D ambiguous. The CDR3 is 18 residues long. Looked up from germline, CDR1 is LGHNA and CDR2 is YNFKEQ. V was pared by 0 bases and J by 3 bases, with 18 bases between. CDR3 in amino acids: CASSQEGLAHSFGNTIYF. The CDR3 DNA reads as TGTGCCAGCAGCCAAGAAGGCCTTGCCCATAGCTTTGGAAACACCATATATTTT.

This clonotype was observed at least ten times. This chain uses TRBV18 with TRBJ1-6, with D perhaps TRBD1 (6 bases). Germline V gene lookup returns CDR1 KGHSH and CDR2 LQKENI. V was pared by 3 bases and J by 7 bases, with 10 bases between. This CDR3 is 14 amino acids long. CDR3 region: CASSPDRKNSPLHF. The CDR3 coding sequence is TGTGCCAGCTCACCCGACAGGAAGAATTCACCCCTCCACTTT.

This clonotype was observed a few times. The rearrangement links TRBV5-1 to TRBJ2-7, with 8 bases fitting TRBD2. Losses at the gene ends were 4 bases for V and 8 bases for J; bases not matched to a gene: 17. Germline CDR1 SGHRS, CDR2 YFSETQ. This CDR3 has 16 amino acids. CDR3 nucleotide sequence: TGCGCCAGCAGCCCCATGGGGGGTAGCGGGAACTTGAAGCAGTACTTC. Amino acids: CASSPMGGSGNLKQYF.

V gene TRBV21-1 combines with J gene TRBJ2-5; the D call in the table, TRBD2, was not verified against the DNA. TRBV21-1 is listed as a pseudogene. The length of the CDR3 is 17 residues. The CDR3 nucleotides read TGTGCCAGCAGCAACGGGACTAGCGGGAGAACCGGGGAGACCCAGTACTTC. This gives the protein CASSNGTSGRTGETQYF.

The rearrangement joins TRBV5-6 to TRBJ1-2; the D gene is possibly TRBD1 (6 bases). Trimming stripped 0 bases from V and 6 bases from J, with 12 bases between. The CDR3 contains 14 residues. Germline loops: CDR1 SGHDT, CDR2 YYEEEE. In DNA form, the CDR3 reads TGTGCCAGCAGCTTGGTGGCAGGGGCCCATGGCTACACCTTC. This translates into CASSLVAGAHGYTF.

Only a few counts were recorded for this clonotype. The chain combines TRBV29-1 with TRBJ2-5, with D perhaps TRBD2 (6 bases). The CDR3 is 13 residues long. Trimming left V 6 bases short and J 1 base short, with 12 bases between. The V gene's germline CDR1 is SQVTM and CDR2 ANQGSEA. CDR3 in DNA: TGCAGCGTAGAGGAGGGGATCCAAGAGACCCAGTACTTC. It codes for CSVEEGIQETQYF.

This clonotype was counted only a few times. J is TRBJ2-1 and V is TRBV2, with 10 nucleotides matching TRBD2. V was pared by 6 bases and J by 10 bases, with 12 bases of the junction left unmatched. CDR3 length equals 15 residues. The V gene's germline CDR1 is SNHLY and CDR2 FYNNEI. CDR3 in DNA: TGTGCCAGCAGATCAGGTCCGGGACTAGCGACAGAGCAGTTCTTC. It yields the protein CASRSGPGLATEQFF.

This clonotype came up a few times. The CDR3 spells CASSSGTPYEQYF. DNA of the CDR3: TGTGCCAGTAGTTCCGGGACGCCCTACGAGCAGTACTTC. This sequence joins TRBV19 and TRBJ2-7; either TRBD1 or TRBD2 may fit D (5 bases each). V lost 5 bases and J lost 2, with 10 bases in between. Germline V CDR1 and CDR2: LNHDA, SQIVND (reference sequence). The CDR3 spans 13 residues.

The chain employs TRBV12-3 or TRBV12-4 and TRBJ1-3; tentatively, D is TRBD1 (5 bases). This CDR3 is 14 amino acids long. The ends were cut back, 5 bases at V and 4 bases at J, with 12 bases in the middle. CDR3 nucleotide sequence: TGTGCCAGCAGTGGGGGACCGATCGGAAACACCATATATTTT. The encoded protein is CASSGGPIGNTIYF.

This clonotype was recorded a few times. The V and J genes are TRBV27 and TRBJ2-5; D uncertain. V lost 2 bases and J 4 bases, leaving 11 bases between the germline ends. The CDR3 runs 14 residues. CDR1 is MNHEY, CDR2 SMNVEV, per germline (reference sequence). CDR3 loop: CASSLRRVGETQYF. The CDR3 region has the DNA TGTGCCAGCAGTTTACGTAGGGTAGGAGAGACCCAGTACTTC.

J is TRBJ1-1 and V is TRBV5-6; D is uncertain. The CDR3 runs to 11 residues. Germline V lookup: CDR1 SGHDT, CDR2 YYEEEE. V was shortened by 0 bases and J by 7 bases, with 4 bases between the two germline ends. CDR3 DNA sequence: TGTGCCAGCAGCTTGGCGGATGAAGCTTTCTTT. Amino acid sequence: CASSLADEAFF.

This clonotype was seen a handful of times. The chain combines TRBV12-3 or TRBV12-4 with TRBJ1-1; D unclear. Trimming pared 2 bases from V and 6 bases from J, leaving 13 bases between. The CDR3 runs 14 residues. The CDR3 is CASSLSYGSPEAFF. CDR3 bases: TGTGCCAGCAGTTTATCATACGGGTCTCCTGAAGCTTTCTTT.

This clonotype occurred a few times. This chain connects TRBV7-2 to TRBJ2-1; the D gene is possibly TRBD2 (5 bases). V was cut by 5 bases and J by 10 bases, with 12 bases left in between. The CDR3 contains 12 residues. Looked up from germline, CDR1 is SGHTA and CDR2 is FQGNSA. The CDR3 reads CASSVTGYEQFF. The CDR3 DNA is TGTGCCAGCAGCGTAACGGGATACGAGCAGTTCTTC.

The V and J genes are TRBV6-2 or TRBV6-3 and TRBJ2-2; D is ambiguous. Germline V gene lookup returns CDR1 MNHEY and CDR2 SVGEGT. This CDR3 region has 13 residues. V was shortened by 11 bases and J by 3 bases, with 13 bases between the two germline ends. The DNA of the CDR3 is TGTGCCGGGTCGGACCTAGACACCGGGGAGCTGTTTTTT. This translates into CAGSDLDTGELFF.

In this sample, this clonotype turned up a few times. V gene TRBV12-3 or TRBV12-4 combines with J gene TRBJ2-7, with TRBD1 matching over 9 bases. V shed 4 bases, J shed 5 bases, and the junction held 12 bases outside the gene matches. The CDR3 contains 16 residues. CDR3 sequence (DNA): TGTGCCAGCAGTTCCGAAAACAGGGGGCGGGTCCACGAGCAGTACTTC. It specifies CASSSENRGRVHEQYF.

V gene TRBV12-3 or TRBV12-4 combines with J gene TRBJ2-2, with TRBD1 identical over 10 bases. CDR3 length: 15 residues. Trimming cost V 5 bases and J 7 bases; bases outside gene matches: 7. The CDR3 DNA follows: TGTGCCAGCAGTCTTGGGACAGGGGCGATCGGGGAGCTGTTTTTT. Amino acid sequence: CASSLGTGAIGELFF.

This clonotype has more than one count but fewer than ten. This rearrangement joins TRBV5-6 to TRBJ1-1; D is ambiguous. Germline V gene data show CDR1 as SGHDT and CDR2 as YYEEEE. This CDR3 has 14 amino acids. V shed 0 bases and J shed 3 bases, with 9 bases lying between them. CDR3 region: CASSLVPTDTEAFF. The CDR3 bases are TGTGCCAGCAGCTTGGTACCGACTGACACTGAAGCTTTCTTT.

This chain joins TRBV3-1 and TRBJ2-7, with D possibly called TRBD1 or TRBD2 (5 bases each). Germline V gene data show CDR1 as LGHDT and CDR2 as YNNKEL (reference sequence). V lost 1 base to trimming and J lost 2 bases, with 12 bases between them. There are 15 residues in the CDR3. CDR3 in amino acids: CASSQVRGPAYEQYF. CDR3 in DNA: TGTGCCAGCAGCCAAGTGAGGGGACCAGCCTACGAGCAGTACTTC.